Here is one TCR beta chain with its context. Its specificity is unknown. Germline CDR1 is MNHEY and CDR2 is SMNVEV (reference sequence). The V gene lost 6 bases and the J gene lost 2 bases, with 11 bases spanning the gap. The CDR3 runs to 13 residues. Random hexamers were used to reverse transcribe roughly 0.5 to 1 ug of RNA. TCRdb re-derived calls from the immunoSEQ multiplex PCR reads in MiXCR, one entry per CDR3 protein. The sample includes approximately 180,000 distinct CDR3 sequences, 90% to 95% of them seen just once. Through negative isolation, CD4+ and CD8+ T cells were obtained, while TEMRA cells were enriched using FACS. The source of the sample is a study of CD8 T cells in Susac syndrome. Study-level findings and limits: It was acknowledged in the study that its TCR sequencing and HLA analysis involved a relatively small number of individuals.

Input material: CD4+ T cells from PBMCs. V is TRBV27 and J is TRBJ2-7; D is tentatively TRBD1 or TRBD2 (5 bases each). The sequence was collected from a human donor with multiple sclerosis. CDR3 sequence: CASSWGLTYEQYF. CDR3 DNA sequence: TGTGCCAGCAGCTGGGGGTTAACCTACGAGCAGTACTTC.